Presented here are 30 T cell receptor beta chains from one specimen sequenced in a study of blood T cell repertoires in COVID-19 (dated by TCRdb to about 2020). The library was built by means of the immunoSEQ multiplex PCR assay. TCRdb carries this immuneACCESS record with in-frame sequences only. Its versions omit some clonotypes, under half of them owing to an unresolved V gene in the studies checked, with the rest unexplained. This sample gives about 300,000 clones in total; about 90% of them show up just once. The ten largest clones add up to approximately 4.5% of the sample. Sequencing was carried out using PBMCs or T cells enriched from blood (not recorded which). Receptors originate from a woman younger than 30 with acute COVID-19.

The chain joins TRBV7-3 to TRBJ2-7; D is perhaps TRBD1 (6 bases). The CDR3 has 13 amino acids. Germline CDR1 reads SGHTA; CDR2 reads FQGTGA. V was pared by 4 bases and J by 4 bases, with 11 bases between. The CDR3 sequence: CASSWDISYEQYF. The DNA of the CDR3 is TGTGCCAGCAGCTGGGACATTTCGTACGAGCAGTACTTC.

The genes are TRBV28 and TRBJ1-5; D might be TRBD1 (5 bases). The CDR3 extends over 15 amino acids. V gave up 4 bases and J gave up 3 bases, with 13 bases separating them. Germline values: CDR1 MDHEN, CDR2 SYDVKM. The CDR3 DNA is TGTGCCAGCAGTTCCCCCGGCGGACACAATCAGCCCCAGCATTTT. Its translation: CASSSPGGHNQPQHF.

In nucleotides, the CDR3 is TGTGCCAGCAGTTTGGGCAACTATGGCTACACCTTC. This gives the protein CASSLGNYGYTF. This sequence joins TRBV12-3 or TRBV12-4 and TRBJ1-2; D is ambiguous. Trimming left V 3 bases short and J 2 bases short, with 4 bases between. The CDR3 totals 12 residues.

The CDR3 DNA sequence: TGCAGCGTTGGCTTTCTAGCGGGTCCCGAGCAGTACTTC. It translates to CSVGFLAGPEQYF. The V and J genes are TRBV29-1 and TRBJ2-7; 8 bases align to TRBD2. V dropped 4 bases and J dropped 6; count of bases not matched to a gene: 8. The CDR3 is 13 amino acids. Per germline, CDR1 SQVTM and CDR2 ANQGSEA.

The rearrangement uses TRBV11-3 and TRBJ2-5; a possible D gene is TRBD1 (6 bases). The CDR3 is 15 residues long. Between the trimmed V and J ends, which lost 5 bases and 5 bases, there was a span of 18 bases. Germline CDR1 is SGHNT and CDR2 is YENEEA. The CDR3 region has the DNA TGTGCCAGCAGCCCCACAGGGACCTCCGGGGAGACCCAGTACTTC. Translating gives CASSPTGTSGETQYF. The variable domain in full, completed from reference TRBV11-3 and TRBJ2-5, reads EAGVVQSPRYKIIEKKQPVAFWCNPISGHNTLYWYLQNLGQGPELLIRYENEEAVDDSQLPKDRFSAERLKGVDSTLKIQPAELGDSAVYLCASSPTGTSGETQYFGPGTRLLVL.

This chain's CDR3 is CASSPLPEKNTEAFF. CDR3 sequence (DNA): TGTGCCAGCTCACCGCTACCCGAAAAGAACACTGAAGCTTTCTTT. V gene TRBV18 combines with J gene TRBJ1-1, with D unresolved. Trimming took off 3 bases at V and 1 base at J, with 12 bases between the two ends. The CDR3 extends over 15 amino acids. Germline CDR1 reads KGHSH; CDR2 reads LQKENI.

The rearrangement joins TRBV12-5 to TRBJ1-1; 7 nucleotides line up with TRBD1. CDR1 LGHNT and CDR2 FRNRAP come from the germline V gene. V lost 3 bases to trimming and J lost 4 bases; unmatched junction nucleotides: 11. The CDR3 loop spans 16 amino acids. The CDR3 loop reads CASGFLLTGSGTEAFF. In DNA form, the CDR3 reads TGTGCTAGTGGTTTCCTCTTGACAGGGTCGGGCACTGAAGCTTTCTTT.

The J gene is TRBJ2-7, the V gene TRBV6-6; D perhaps matches TRBD2 (6 bases). Germline V gene sequence: CDR1 MNHNY, CDR2 SVGAGI (reference sequence). Trimming removed 7 bases at V and 0 bases at J, with 16 bases between. The CDR3 consists of 15 residues. The CDR3, as DNA: TGTGCCAGCACTTCGTCCCGACTAGTCTCCTACGAGCAGTACTTC. This codes for CASTSSRLVSYEQYF.

The genes are TRBV11-2 and TRBJ1-1; TRBD1 aligns across 8 bases. CDR1 is SGHAT, CDR2 FQNNGV, per germline. With 1 base clipped from V and 1 base from J, the junction kept 2 bases outside the gene matches. The CDR3 extends over 15 amino acids. The CDR3 DNA reads as TGTGCCAGCAGCTTAGGCAGGGGGCGGAACACTGAAGCTTTCTTT. Amino acids: CASSLGRGRNTEAFF.

The chain employs TRBV24-1 and TRBJ2-3; D may be TRBD2 (5 bases). CDR1 is KGHDR, CDR2 SFDVKD, per germline. V was cut by 1 base and J by 7 bases, with 17 bases left in between. The CDR3 runs 16 residues. The CDR3 DNA is TGTGCCACCAGTGATTTCACCAGCGGCCATCTCAATACGCAGTATTTT. This gives the protein CATSDFTSGHLNTQYF.

This clone was recorded once. The chain uses TRBV10-2 and TRBJ1-1, with 9 nucleotides matching TRBD1. CDR1 WSHSY and CDR2 SAAADI come from the germline V gene. The CDR3 contains 15 residues. Trimming at V came to 7 bases and at J to 1 base, leaving 7 bases not matched to a gene. In nucleotides, the CDR3 is TGCGCCAGCACGAACTCGGGACAGGGGAACACTGAAGCTTTCTTT. This translates into CASTNSGQGNTEAFF.

The chain has TRBV7-2 and TRBJ2-4; 13 positions agree with TRBD2. The germline gives CDR1 SGHTA, CDR2 FQGNSA. The CDR3 contains 18 residues. Trimming cost V 4 bases and J 0 bases; bases outside gene matches: 6. CDR3 loop: CASSSGGLAGVAKNIQYF. In DNA, the CDR3 is TGTGCCAGCAGCTCGGGAGGACTAGCGGGGGTAGCCAAAAACATTCAGTACTTC.

This chain connects TRBV9 to TRBJ1-2, with D perhaps TRBD1 (5 bases). Trimming took off 0 bases at V and 5 bases at J, with 14 bases between the two ends. Per the germline V gene, CDR1 is SGDLS and CDR2 is YYNGEE. There are 15 residues in the CDR3. CDR3 region: CASSVAEDGGYGYTF. In DNA, the CDR3 is TGTGCCAGCAGCGTAGCGGAAGACGGGGGGTATGGCTACACCTTC.

The gene calls are TRBV6-5 and TRBJ2-5; D remains ambiguous. Trimming pared 11 bases from V and 10 bases from J, leaving 23 bases between. Germline V lookup: CDR1 MNHEY, CDR2 SVGAGI. CDR3 length equals 13 residues. This CDR3 reads CAHTSEQSAVQYF. DNA of the CDR3: TGTGCCCACACGAGCGAGCAGAGCGCGGTCCAGTACTTC.

The chain is built from TRBV12-5 and TRBJ2-1; D perhaps matches TRBD2 (6 bases). CDR3 length: 15 amino acids. The germline gives CDR1 LGHNT, CDR2 FRNRAP. V gave up 5 bases and J gave up 0 bases, with 11 bases separating them. The CDR3: CASGPGLSSYNEQFF. The CDR3 DNA sequence: TGTGCTAGTGGTCCTGGACTATCCTCCTACAATGAGCAGTTCTTC.

V is TRBV5-6 and J is TRBJ2-7; D might be TRBD2 (6 bases). Trimming shortened V by 4 bases and J by 2 bases, and 13 bases separated the two germline ends. CDR3 length equals 14 residues. The germline V gene encodes CDR1 SGHDT and CDR2 YYEEEE. The CDR3 sequence: CASSPLTSTYEQYF. CDR3 DNA sequence: TGTGCCAGCAGCCCCCTGACTAGTACCTACGAGCAGTACTTC.

The chain combines TRBV28 with TRBJ2-1, with 10 bases lining up with TRBD2. Trimming at V came to 5 bases and at J to 8 bases, leaving 12 bases not matched to a gene. The CDR3 sequence is 16 residues long. CDR1 is MDHEN, CDR2 SYDVKM, per germline. CDR3 coding DNA: TGTGCCAGCAGTACCCCCATTAGCGGGAGGCTGGATGAGCAGTTCTTC. Translating gives CASSTPISGRLDEQFF.

There are a few counts of this clone. This rearrangement joins TRBV6-6 to TRBJ1-2; 7 bases agree with TRBD1. CDR3 length: 18 amino acids. Germline assignment: CDR1 MNHNY and CDR2 SVGAGI (reference sequence). The V segment lost 5 bases and the J segment 0 bases; nucleotides outside the gene matches: 15. The CDR3 region has the DNA TGTGCCAGCAGTCCCCTCGCGACAGGGAGTGGGACTAACTATGGCTACACCTTC. This sequence encodes CASSPLATGSGTNYGYTF.

The gene calls are TRBV28 and TRBJ2-7; maybe TRBD2 (5 bases). This CDR3 has 14 amino acids. CDR1 is MDHEN, CDR2 SYDVKM, per germline. With 5 bases removed from V and 5 bases from J, the gap between germline ends came to 16 bases. The CDR3 loop reads CASSPAGLRNEQYF. The CDR3 nucleotides are TGTGCCAGCAGTCCTGCGGGCTTAAGGAACGAGCAGTACTTC.

The chain is built from TRBV5-1 and TRBJ2-1, with 8 nucleotides matching TRBD2. The CDR3 runs to 15 residues. J lost 1 base, V lost 4 bases, and 4 bases had no gene match. Germline values: CDR1 SGHRS, CDR2 YFSETQ. Written as DNA, the CDR3 is TGCGCCAGCAGCCCCCGGGGGGGATCCTACAATGAGCAGTTCTTC. This encodes CASSPRGGSYNEQFF.

This chain connects TRBV21-1 to TRBJ2-1; the table's D call of TRBD1 was not tested on the DNA. TRBV21-1 is a pseudogene locus. The CDR3 runs to 15 residues. CDR3 DNA: TGTGCCAGCAGACCCCACGACAGTCTTAACAATGAGCAGTTCTTC. Translating it yields CASRPHDSLNNEQFF.

CDR3 coding DNA: TGTGCCAGTAGTATAGATGGGGAGGGAGAACAGCCCCAGCATTTT. Amino acid sequence: CASSIDGEGEQPQHF. This chain connects TRBV19 to TRBJ1-5; no clear D gene. Germline CDR1 is LNHDA and CDR2 is SQIVND (reference sequence). V lost 0 bases and J 7 bases, leaving 13 bases between the germline ends. The CDR3 contains 15 residues.

This clone has a single count. CDR3 region: CASSLILAGGNEQFF. The DNA for the CDR3 is TGTGCCAGCAGTTTAATCCTAGCGGGAGGGAATGAGCAGTTCTTC. The V call is TRBV27, the J call TRBJ2-1; TRBD2 aligns across 12 bases. V gave up 2 bases and J gave up 7 bases; unmatched junction bases: 3. Germline CDR1 reads MNHEY; CDR2 reads SMNVEV (reference sequence). CDR3 size: 15 residues.

V gene TRBV27 combines with J gene TRBJ2-7; no reliable D call. The CDR3 covers 13 residues. The germline V gene encodes CDR1 MNHEY and CDR2 SMNVEV (reference sequence). Between the trimmed V and J ends, which lost 6 bases and 4 bases, there was a span of 13 bases. In nucleotides, the CDR3 is TGTGCCAGCAGCCCCGGCGCGGCATACGAGCAGTACTTC. Its translation: CASSPGAAYEQYF.

This chain uses TRBV11-2 with TRBJ1-6; TRBD1 is a possible D gene (5 bases). This CDR3 spans 13 amino acids. V dropped 5 bases and J dropped 10 bases, with 12 bases sitting between them. The germline CDR1 and CDR2 sequences are SGHAT and FQNNGV. The CDR3 DNA reads as TGTGCCAGCAGCCCGAATAGGGGATCACCCCTCCACTTT. Translated: CASSPNRGSPLHF.

The V call is TRBV4-1, the J call TRBJ1-5, with 8 positions matching TRBD1. CDR1 and CDR2 (germline): MGHRA, YSYEKL. CDR3 length: 16 residues. V dropped 2 bases and J dropped 3; count of bases not matched to a gene: 6. CDR3 sequence: CASSQPDRGYNQPQHF. CDR3 DNA sequence: TGCGCCAGCAGCCAACCTGACAGGGGTTACAATCAGCCCCAGCATTTT.

As regards this clone: Other DNA sequences in the sample encode the same CDR3. The J gene is TRBJ1-5, the V gene TRBV28; 8 nucleotides agree with TRBD1. Looked up from germline, CDR1 is MDHEN and CDR2 is SYDVKM. The CDR3 loop spans 14 amino acids. Germline trimming cut 4 bases from V and 2 bases from J; bases unmatched to any gene: 1. The CDR3 spells CASSSGQGNQPQHF. In DNA form, the CDR3 reads TGTGCCAGCAGTTCGGGACAGGGCAATCAGCCCCAGCATTTT.

V gene TRBV19 combines with J gene TRBJ1-2; TRBD1 agrees at 8 bases. The V segment lost 6 bases and the J segment 7 bases; nucleotides outside the gene matches: 7. There are 13 residues in the CDR3. Per the germline V gene, CDR1 is LNHDA and CDR2 is SQIVND (reference sequence). The CDR3 region has the DNA TGTGCCAGTAGCCAGGGGGCAGGAGGTGGCTACACCTTC. This sequence encodes CASSQGAGGGYTF.

As for this clone: Germline is not matched at one junction end, which may reflect a read error. The gene calls are TRBV5-1 and TRBJ1-1; 7 bases match TRBD1. CDR3 length: 14 amino acids. Germline V gene data show CDR1 as SGHRS and CDR2 as YFSETQ. CDR3 protein: CASRPGQANAEAFF. The CDR3, as DNA: TGCGCCAGCAGACCCGGACAGGCGAACGCTGAAGCTTTCTTT. Together with reference TRBV5-1 and TRBJ1-1, the CDR3 gives the full variable domain: KAGVTQTPRYLIKTRGQQVTLSCSPISGHRSVSWYQQTPGQGLQFLFEYFSETQRNKGNFPGRFSGRQFSNSRSEMNVSTLELGDSALYLCASRPGQANAEAFFGQGTRLTVV.

The chain uses TRBV6-5 and TRBJ2-1; 13 nucleotides match TRBD2. Germline V gives CDR1 MNHEY, CDR2 SVGAGI. The CDR3 contains 15 residues. The ends lost 5 bases at V and 10 bases at J; junction bases unmatched: 8. This CDR3 is CASSPGLAGAREQFF. The CDR3 DNA reads TGTGCCAGCAGTCCAGGACTAGCGGGAGCGAGAGAGCAGTTCTTC.